A single sample gave rise to the 28 T cell receptor beta chains below, sequenced in a study of blood T cell repertoires in COVID-19 (dated by TCRdb to about 2020). The library was obtained by the immunoSEQ multiplex PCR assay. In its TCRdb copy, this immuneACCESS table keeps in-frame sequences only and misses some clones. Where compared with another copy, unresolved V genes explain less than half of these, and the others have no known cause. A total of some 230,000 clones appear in this sample, approximately 78% of them only once. The ten largest clones represent 8.2% of the sample. The sample comprised peripheral blood. The source is a woman older than 75 with COVID-19, enrolled during active disease.

The chain uses TRBV3-1 (or the pseudogene TRBV3-2) and TRBJ1-1, with D perhaps TRBD1 (5 bases). V lost 6 bases, J lost 2 bases, and 13 bases lay in between. The germline CDR1 and CDR2 sequences are LGHDT and YNNKEL (reference sequence). The length of the CDR3 is 14 residues. CDR3 bases: TGTGCCAGCAGTCTTTTTGACAGAAACACTGAAGCTTTCTTT. This codes for CASSLFDRNTEAFF.

The chain recombines TRBV3-1 (or the pseudogene TRBV3-2) with TRBJ1-2; D gene ambiguous. Deletions cut 5 bases from V and 7 bases from J, with 8 bases between. CDR1 is LGHDT, CDR2 YNNKEL, per germline (reference sequence). The CDR3 is made up of 11 amino acids. CDR3: CASSLHGGYTF. DNA for the CDR3: TGTGCCAGCAGCTTACATGGTGGCTACACCTTC.

This clone is a singleton in its sample. This chain links TRBV27 with TRBJ1-2; 10 bases are shared with TRBD1. Germline-derived CDR1 and CDR2 are MNHEY and SMNVEV (reference sequence). V trimming: 5 bases; J trimming: 0 bases; junction bases outside the gene matches: 6. CDR3 length: 16 residues. DNA of the CDR3: TGTGCCAGCAGTGGCCGGGACAGGGGCCCTAACTATGGCTACACCTTC. Its protein product is CASSGRDRGPNYGYTF.

The chain has TRBV11-2 and TRBJ1-6; 9 bases are shared with TRBD1. With V trimmed by 4 bases and J by 7 bases, 5 bases remained unmatched. The germline V gene encodes CDR1 SGHAT and CDR2 FQNNGV. The CDR3 consists of 15 residues. This CDR3 reads CASSSRTGENSPLHF. As DNA, the CDR3 is TGTGCCAGCAGCTCCCGGACAGGGGAGAATTCACCCCTCCACTTT.

V usage is TRBV5-4 and J usage is TRBJ1-3; 7 bases map to TRBD1. CDR3 length equals 14 residues. Trimming removed 1 base from V and 2 bases from J; junction bases left unmatched: 0. Germline assignment: CDR1 SGHNT and CDR2 YYREEE (reference sequence). CDR3 region: CASSLQGAGNTIYF. The DNA for the CDR3 is TGTGCCAGCAGCTTGCAGGGGGCTGGAAACACCATATATTTT. Full variable domain (missing parts from reference TRBV5-4 and TRBJ1-3): ETGVTQSPTHLIKTRGQQVTLRCSSQSGHNTVSWYQQALGQGPQFIFQYYREEENGRGNFPPRFSGLQFPNYSSELNVNALELDDSALYLCASSLQGAGNTIYFGEGSWLTVV.

The chain recombines TRBV5-4 with TRBJ1-2, with D perhaps TRBD1 (6 bases). Germline values: CDR1 SGHNT, CDR2 YYREEE (reference sequence). This CDR3 has 15 residues. Trimming pared 4 bases from V and 6 bases from J, leaving 19 bases between. CDR3 amino acids: CASSPRTQGIHGYTF. CDR3 bases: TGTGCCAGCAGCCCGAGGACTCAGGGGATCCATGGCTACACCTTC.

The rearrangement uses TRBV6-5 and TRBJ1-2; D gene uncertain. The V end was cut by 5 bases, the J end by 5 bases, with 9 bases between. Per the germline V gene, CDR1 is MNHEY and CDR2 is SVGAGI. There are 12 residues in the CDR3. This chain's CDR3 is CASSHGEYGYTF. The CDR3 DNA is TGTGCCAGCAGTCATGGAGAATATGGCTACACCTTC.

This chain links TRBV19 with TRBJ2-2, with D perhaps TRBD2 (6 bases). Germline lookup yields CDR1 LNHDA and CDR2 SQIVND (reference sequence). The CDR3 covers 14 residues. Between the trimmed V and J ends, which lost 6 bases and 6 bases, there was a span of 14 bases. CDR3 protein: CASRGEVAAGELFF. The DNA of the CDR3 is TGTGCCAGTAGAGGGGAGGTAGCAGCCGGGGAGCTGTTTTTT.

This chain connects TRBV27 to TRBJ2-1; D perhaps matches TRBD2 (5 bases). Trimming cost V 10 bases and J 0 bases, with 28 bases left between them. This CDR3 has 19 residues. The germline V gene encodes CDR1 MNHEY and CDR2 SMNVEV (reference sequence). This CDR3 is CATLLEGKGAASSYNEQFF. CDR3 nucleotide sequence: TGTGCCACCCTGCTCGAGGGTAAGGGAGCGGCAAGCTCCTACAATGAGCAGTTCTTC.

V usage is TRBV16 and J usage is TRBJ1-2; TRBD1 is a possible D gene (5 bases). Germline assignment: CDR1 KGHSY and CDR2 FQNENV. This CDR3 comprises 14 residues. Trimming took 2 bases from V and 8 from J, leaving 15 bases between them. CDR3 bases: TGTGCCAGCAGCCAAGTAAGGGGTCAGGAAGGCTACACCTTC. This gives the protein CASSQVRGQEGYTF.

This clone was counted only a few times. The J gene is TRBJ1-3, the V gene TRBV10-2; possible D gene TRBD1, 6 bases. Per the germline V gene, CDR1 is WSHSY and CDR2 is SAAADI. There are 14 residues in the CDR3. Trimming cost V 4 bases and J 2 bases, with 9 bases left between them. In DNA, the CDR3 is TGCGCCAGCAGTGTGTCAGGGGCTGGAAACACCATATATTTT. It yields the protein CASSVSGAGNTIYF.

This clone has a handful of counts. This chain joins TRBV6-5 and TRBJ2-3; 7 bases align to TRBD1. The CDR3 spans 15 residues. The J segment lost 3 bases and the V segment lost 2 bases, leaving 5 bases of the junction unmatched. Germline lookup yields CDR1 MNHEY and CDR2 SVGAGI. As DNA, the CDR3 is TGTGCCAGCAGTTACGGGACAGTTGTAACAGATACGCAGTATTTT. The encoded protein is CASSYGTVVTDTQYF.

This clone was recorded once. The CDR3, as DNA: TGTGCCAGCAGCCCGGGACAGGTACTTACCTACGAGCAGTACTTC. It specifies CASSPGQVLTYEQYF. This rearrangement joins TRBV5-8 to TRBJ2-7, with 8 positions matching TRBD1. The germline CDR1 and CDR2 sequences are SGHTS and YDEGEE. This CDR3 contains 15 residues. V lost 4 bases, J lost 2 bases, and 8 bases stayed unmatched. Drawing the rest from reference TRBV5-8 and TRBJ2-7, the complete variable domain is EAGVTQSPTHLIKTRGQQATLRCSPISGHTSVYWYQQALGLGLQFLLWYDEGEERNRGNFPPRFSGRQFPNYSSELNVNALELEDSALYLCASSPGQVLTYEQYFGPGTRLTVT.

CDR3 sequence reads: CASSSRGSREAFTDTQYF. The DNA for the CDR3 is TGTGCCAGCAGCTCCCGGGGTTCGCGGGAGGCCTTCACAGATACGCAGTATTTT. This chain joins TRBV7-3 and TRBJ2-3, with TRBD2 matching over 8 bases. J gave up 2 bases and V 4 bases, and 14 bases lay outside the gene matches. The CDR3 is made up of 18 amino acids. Per germline, CDR1 SGHTA and CDR2 FQGTGA.

The V call is TRBV7-3, the J call TRBJ2-2, with a weak D call TRBD2 (5 bases). Germline-derived CDR1 and CDR2 are SGHTA and FQGTGA. V was trimmed by 1 base and J by 4 bases, leaving 10 bases between them. The CDR3 sequence is 15 residues long. Here the CDR3 reads CASSLREYGTGELFF. CDR3 DNA sequence: TGTGCCAGCAGCTTAAGGGAGTACGGCACCGGGGAGCTGTTTTTT.

J is TRBJ2-5 and V is TRBV13; 10 nucleotides line up with TRBD1. Per germline, CDR1 PRHDT and CDR2 FYEKMQ (reference sequence). The V gene end was trimmed by 3 bases and the J gene end by 5 bases; junction bases not matched to a gene: 9. The CDR3 length is 16 residues. The CDR3, as DNA: TGTGCCAGCAGCTTCGGGACAGGGGATTTCGTGGAGACCCAGTACTTC. It is translated as CASSFGTGDFVETQYF.

The V gene is TRBV7-3, the J gene TRBJ2-2, with 13 bases fitting TRBD2. The CDR3 contains 16 residues. Trimming took 6 bases from V and 8 from J; bases not matched to a gene: 9. Per the germline V gene, CDR1 is SGHTA and CDR2 is FQGTGA. This CDR3 is CASRLAGGPVAGELFF. The DNA of the CDR3 is TGTGCCAGCAGACTAGCGGGAGGGCCAGTGGCTGGGGAGCTGTTTTTT.

This chain uses TRBV2 with TRBJ1-1; D is uncertain. Germline V gives CDR1 SNHLY, CDR2 FYNNEI. The CDR3 contains 11 residues. V was trimmed by 6 bases and J by 5 bases, leaving 7 bases between them. The CDR3 reads CASRRATEAFF. The CDR3 DNA reads as TGTGCCAGCAGGAGGGCGACTGAAGCTTTCTTT.

CDR3 amino acids: CASSVQGGRTEAFF. The CDR3 DNA is TGTGCCAGCAGCGTACAGGGAGGTAGGACTGAAGCTTTCTTT. The genes are TRBV9 and TRBJ1-1; TRBD1 might be the D (5 bases). The CDR3 is 14 amino acids. CDR1 SGDLS and CDR2 YYNGEE come from the germline V gene. Trimming cost V 1 base and J 5 bases, with 12 bases left between them.

The chain uses TRBV18 and TRBJ2-1; TRBD2 aligns across 9 bases. The CDR3 is made up of 17 amino acids. The germline gives CDR1 KGHSH, CDR2 LQKENI. V was pared by 3 bases and J by 5 bases, with 11 bases of the junction left unmatched. CDR3 amino acids: CASSPGGRGGRDNEQFF. As DNA, the CDR3 is TGTGCCAGCTCACCCGGAGGGCGGGGGGGCCGTGACAATGAGCAGTTCTTC.

The chain employs TRBV5-4 and TRBJ1-6; D ambiguous. CDR1 and CDR2 from the germline V gene are SGHNT and YYREEE (reference sequence). V was pared by 1 base and J by 7 bases, with 9 bases between. This CDR3 comprises 14 residues. The CDR3 reads CASSLKEANSPLHF. The CDR3 bases are TGTGCCAGCAGCTTGAAGGAGGCAAATTCACCCCTCCACTTT.

The chain recombines TRBV5-1 with TRBJ1-1; 9 bases fit TRBD1. The CDR3 extends over 16 amino acids. Germline trimming cut 4 bases from V and 0 bases from J; bases unmatched to any gene: 7. Germline V lookup: CDR1 SGHRS, CDR2 YFSETQ. Written as DNA, the CDR3 is TGCGCCAGCAGCCTGAGGACAGGGGTGATGAACACTGAAGCTTTCTTT. The encoded protein is CASSLRTGVMNTEAFF. Drawing the rest from reference TRBV5-1 and TRBJ1-1, the complete variable domain is KAGVTQTPRYLIKTRGQQVTLSCSPISGHRSVSWYQQTPGQGLQFLFEYFSETQRNKGNFPGRFSGRQFSNSRSEMNVSTLELGDSALYLCASSLRTGVMNTEAFFGQGTRLTVV.

The genes are TRBV3-1 (or the pseudogene TRBV3-2) and TRBJ1-2; 8 bases are shared with TRBD1. Germline lookup yields CDR1 LGHDT and CDR2 YNNKEL (reference sequence). V shed 5 bases and J 2 bases; nucleotides not matched to a gene: 10. CDR3 size: 16 residues. The CDR3 sequence is CASSTHGTGLNYGYTF. The CDR3 DNA sequence: TGTGCCAGCAGCACACATGGGACAGGCCTAAACTATGGCTACACCTTC.

This clone was observed a handful of times. The J gene is TRBJ1-5, the V gene TRBV7-2; tentative D call: TRBD1 (5 bases). V was shortened by 1 base and J by 5 bases, with 9 bases between the two germline ends. This CDR3 contains 14 residues. Looked up from germline, CDR1 is SGHTA and CDR2 is FQGNSA. CDR3: CASSLVSGDQPQHF. CDR3 coding DNA: TGTGCCAGCAGCTTAGTTTCGGGGGATCAGCCCCAGCATTTT.

This clone was observed a single time. The V gene is TRBV18, the J gene TRBJ2-3, with TRBD2 matching over 7 bases. CDR1 and CDR2 from the germline V gene are KGHSH and LQKENI. This CDR3 has 17 amino acids. Germline trimming cut 4 bases from V and 1 base from J; bases unmatched to any gene: 11. The CDR3 nucleotides read TGTGCCAGCTCACTCATGAAAAGCGGGGAGGGCACAGATACGCAGTATTTT. This codes for CASSLMKSGEGTDTQYF.

V is TRBV18 and J is TRBJ1-2, with 7 bases aligning to TRBD1. The CDR3 loop spans 15 amino acids. V was pared by 2 bases and J by 4 bases, with 7 bases of the junction left unmatched. Germline V lookup: CDR1 KGHSH, CDR2 LQKENI. The CDR3 region is CASSPVTGVSYGYTF. The CDR3 nucleotides are TGTGCCAGCTCACCAGTTACAGGGGTCAGCTATGGCTACACCTTC.

The chain combines TRBV2 with TRBJ1-6; D unclear. V was clipped by 4 bases and J by 13 bases, with 20 bases between them. The CDR3 length is 15 residues. CDR1 and CDR2 from the germline V gene are SNHLY and FYNNEI. CDR3 DNA: TGTGCCAGCAGTGCGGACTGGCGTGTGGGTTCGCCCCTCCACTTT. This gives the protein CASSADWRVGSPLHF.

The rearrangement links TRBV30 to TRBJ2-5, with 7 bases aligning to TRBD2. The CDR3 extends over 14 amino acids. J was trimmed by 7 bases and V by 3 bases; bases with no gene match: 11. CDR1 and CDR2 (germline): GTSNPN, SVGIG (reference sequence). This CDR3 reads CAWRLGLVVATQYF. DNA for the CDR3: TGTGCCTGGAGGCTAGGACTAGTCGTTGCGACCCAGTACTTC.